This record concerns one T cell receptor (beta chain) sequence. The data originate from a study of CD8 T cells in Susac syndrome. Negative isolation yielded CD8+ and CD4+ T cells; FACS enriched TEMRA cells. This CDR3 is built from 18 residues. Per the germline V gene, CDR1 is MGHRA and CDR2 is YSYEKL. Trimming stripped 4 bases from V and 0 bases from J, with 19 bases between. RNA, at roughly 0.5 to 1 ug, was reverse transcribed with random hexamers. TCRdb re-derived calls from the immunoSEQ multiplex PCR reads in MiXCR, one entry per CDR3 protein. The table lists about 200,000 distinct CDR3 sequences, 95% of them singletons.

The V call is TRBV4-1, the J call TRBJ1-5; D unresolved. This clonotype was sampled from a human donor in good health. Sequenced material: CD4+ T cells from PBMCs. As DNA, the CDR3 is TGCGCCAGCAGCCCGGATCCCTCCCGTGGGGATAGCAATCAGCCCCAGCATTTT. Protein product: CASSPDPSRGDSNQPQHF.